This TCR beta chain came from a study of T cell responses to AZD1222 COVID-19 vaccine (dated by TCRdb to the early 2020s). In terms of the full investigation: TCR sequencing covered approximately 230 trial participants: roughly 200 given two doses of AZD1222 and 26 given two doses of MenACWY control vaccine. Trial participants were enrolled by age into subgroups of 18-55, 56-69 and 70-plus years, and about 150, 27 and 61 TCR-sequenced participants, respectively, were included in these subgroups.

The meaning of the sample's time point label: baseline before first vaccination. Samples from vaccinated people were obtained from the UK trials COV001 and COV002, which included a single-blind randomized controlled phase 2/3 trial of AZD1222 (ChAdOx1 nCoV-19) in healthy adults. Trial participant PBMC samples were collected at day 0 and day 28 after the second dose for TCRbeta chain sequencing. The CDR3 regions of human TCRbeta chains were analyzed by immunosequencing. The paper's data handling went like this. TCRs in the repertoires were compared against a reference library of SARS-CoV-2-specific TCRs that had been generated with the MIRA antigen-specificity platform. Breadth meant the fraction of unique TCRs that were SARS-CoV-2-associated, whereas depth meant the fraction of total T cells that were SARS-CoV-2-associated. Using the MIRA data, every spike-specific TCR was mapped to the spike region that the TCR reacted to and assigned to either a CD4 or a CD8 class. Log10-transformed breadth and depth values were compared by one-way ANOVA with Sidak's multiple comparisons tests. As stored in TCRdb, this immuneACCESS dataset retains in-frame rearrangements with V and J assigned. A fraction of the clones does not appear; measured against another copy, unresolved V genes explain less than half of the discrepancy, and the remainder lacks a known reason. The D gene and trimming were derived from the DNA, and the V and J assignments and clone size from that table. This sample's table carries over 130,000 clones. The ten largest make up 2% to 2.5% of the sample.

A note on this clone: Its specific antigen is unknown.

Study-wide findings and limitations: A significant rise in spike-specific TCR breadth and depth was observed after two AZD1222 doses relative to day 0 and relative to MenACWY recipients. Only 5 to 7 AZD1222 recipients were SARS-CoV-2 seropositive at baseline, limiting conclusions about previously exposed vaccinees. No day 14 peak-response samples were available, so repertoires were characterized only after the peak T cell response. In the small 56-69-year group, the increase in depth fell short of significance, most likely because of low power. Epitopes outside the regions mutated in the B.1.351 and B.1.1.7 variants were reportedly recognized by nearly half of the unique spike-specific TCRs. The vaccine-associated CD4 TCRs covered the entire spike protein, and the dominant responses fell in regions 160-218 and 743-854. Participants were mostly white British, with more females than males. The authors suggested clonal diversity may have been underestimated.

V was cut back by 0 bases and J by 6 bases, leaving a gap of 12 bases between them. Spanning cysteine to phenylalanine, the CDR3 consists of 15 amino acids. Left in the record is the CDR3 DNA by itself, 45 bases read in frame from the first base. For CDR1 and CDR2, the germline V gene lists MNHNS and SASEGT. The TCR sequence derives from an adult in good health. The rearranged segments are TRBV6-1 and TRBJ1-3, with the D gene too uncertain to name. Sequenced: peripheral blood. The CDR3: CASSEAFDLENTIYF. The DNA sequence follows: TGTGCCAGCAGTGAAGCCTTCGATCTCGAAAACACCATATATTTT.